These 9 T cell receptor beta chains were all obtained from the same sample, sequenced in a study of shared T cell receptors in the human thymus. Data came from immunoSEQ multiplex PCR; TCRdb stores just in-frame clones and leaves some out. The table has hundreds of thousands of clones, around 87% seen once. Another study also made use of these data, one on human thymus T cells.

Sequencing used thymocytes. The receptors come from a boy in the first two years of life with a congenital heart defect.

The rearrangement joins TRBV28 to TRBJ2-1; 9 bases line up with TRBD2. Germline CDR1 and CDR2: MDHEN and SYDVKM. The V segment lost 5 bases and the J segment 2 bases; nucleotides outside the gene matches: 10. The CDR3 has 17 residues. This chain's CDR3 is CASSQLNSGGTYNEQFF. CDR3 nucleotides: TGTGCCAGCAGTCAACTCAATAGCGGGGGAACCTACAATGAGCAGTTCTTC.

The rearrangement joins TRBV4-3 to TRBJ2-7; 13 nucleotides match TRBD2. V lost 4 bases and J lost 5; bases outside the gene matches: 8. The CDR3 is 16 residues long. CDR1 and CDR2 from the germline V gene are LGHNA and YSLEER. As DNA, the CDR3 is TGCGCCAGCAGCCGAGGACTAGCGGGGGCTACCCACGAGCAGTACTTC. Translated: CASSRGLAGATHEQYF.

This rearrangement joins TRBV11-3 to TRBJ2-1; unclear D gene. The V gene lost 1 base and the J gene lost 4 bases, with 11 bases spanning the gap. In germline, CDR1 is SGHNT, CDR2 YENEEA. The CDR3 loop spans 15 amino acids. The CDR3 protein is CASSLASRTYNEQFF. The CDR3 DNA reads TGTGCCAGCAGCTTAGCGTCTAGAACATACAATGAGCAGTTCTTC. Based on the CDR3 plus reference TRBV11-3 and TRBJ2-1, the full variable domain is EAGVVQSPRYKIIEKKQPVAFWCNPISGHNTLYWYLQNLGQGPELLIRYENEEAVDDSQLPKDRFSAERLKGVDSTLKIQPAELGDSAVYLCASSLASRTYNEQFFGPGTRLTVL.

The V call is TRBV5-4, the J call TRBJ1-2; 10 nucleotides align to TRBD1. There are 16 residues in the CDR3. CDR1 and CDR2 (germline): SGHNT, YYREEE (reference sequence). The V and J ends lost 0 bases and 3 bases, in that order; junction bases with no gene match: 5. The CDR3 DNA sequence: TGTGCCAGCAGCTTGGAGGTGGACAGGGGGTACTATGGCTACACCTTC. This translates into CASSLEVDRGYYGYTF.

V gene TRBV2 combines with J gene TRBJ2-7, with 11 bases that match TRBD2. Germline assignment: CDR1 SNHLY and CDR2 FYNNEI. V gave up 2 bases and J gave up 5 bases; unmatched junction bases: 17. The CDR3 has 19 residues. The CDR3, as DNA: TGTGCCAGCAGTGAAATCCGGGTAGCGGGAGGGCCTCCCCCCCACGAGCAGTACTTC. Its protein is CASSEIRVAGGPPPHEQYF. Supplemented by reference TRBV2 and TRBJ2-7, the full variable domain reads EPEVTQTPSHQVTQMGQEVILRCVPISNHLYFYWYRQILGQKVEFLVSFYNNEISEKSEIFDDQFSVERPDGSNFTLKIRSTKLEDSAMYFCASSEIRVAGGPPPHEQYFGPGTRLTVT.

V gene TRBV11-2 combines with J gene TRBJ2-7; TRBD2 agrees at 7 bases. The V gene end was trimmed by 6 bases and the J gene end by 3 bases; junction bases not matched to a gene: 11. In germline, CDR1 is SGHAT, CDR2 FQNNGV. This CDR3 region has 15 residues. CDR3 nucleotides: TGTGCCAGCAGTACCCGGGGGGAGGGCCGCTACGAGCAGTACTTC. It translates to CASSTRGEGRYEQYF.

The rearrangement joins TRBV27 to TRBJ1-4, with D perhaps TRBD1 (6 bases). This CDR3 comprises 19 residues. Germline V lookup: CDR1 MNHEY, CDR2 SMNVEV (reference sequence). The V gene lost 2 bases and the J gene lost 0 bases, with 19 bases spanning the gap. The CDR3 coding sequence is TGTGCCAGCAGTTTAGGAGGCCCGGGACAACCAGCAACTAATGAAAAACTGTTTTTT. It codes for CASSLGGPGQPATNEKLFF.

V is TRBV6-5 and J is TRBJ2-7; D call uncertain. V was clipped by 8 bases and J by 2 bases, with 10 bases between them. The CDR3 is 12 amino acids. The germline gives CDR1 MNHEY, CDR2 SVGAGI. Here the CDR3 reads CASWNGAYEQYF. DNA for the CDR3: TGTGCCAGCTGGAACGGAGCCTACGAGCAGTACTTC.

This clone was recorded a few times. DNA of the CDR3: TGTGCCAGCAGCCAAGATTACCGAGAGACAGACTCTGGAAACACCATATATTTT. It translates to CASSQDYRETDSGNTIYF. The rearrangement links TRBV4-2 to TRBJ1-3; perhaps TRBD1 as D (5 bases). The CDR3 spans 18 residues. Deletions cut 0 bases from V and 0 bases from J, with 15 bases between. Per the germline V gene, CDR1 is LGHNA and CDR2 is YNFKEQ.